This T cell receptor beta chain came from a study of regulatory T cells in long-lasting Graves disease. Study-wide context: Disease was considered persistent Graves' disease after over 5 years of antithyroid drugs (with positive TSH receptor antibodies). Study-level points and caveats: Preferential use of TRBV28, TRBJ1-2 and TRBJ2-5 was seen in persistent disease.

Specified time point: persistent/refractory GD, antithyroid drugs over 5 years with positive TRAb. Construction of the TCR library relied on RNA isolated from PBMCs. Building of the TCR beta libraries involved iRepertoire HTBI primers and Arm-PCR of CDR3 regions. From the multiplex PCR reads, TCRdb called clonotypes with MiXCR, one entry per CDR3 protein. The top ten clones hold less than 9% of a sample with around 460,000 distinct CDR3 sequences, roughly 21% of them seen once. The V end lost 6 bases, the J end lost 1 base, and 10 bases lay between the germline ends. The CDR3 has 13 amino acids. CDR1 and CDR2 (germline): SQVTM, ANQGSEA. For this clonotype: Its antigen remains unidentified.

The gene calls are TRBV29-1 and TRBJ2-1; D possibly corresponds to TRBD2 (5 bases). Sequencing used peripheral blood mononuclear cells (PBMCs), obtained when the disease was refractory, from a patient treated with antithyroid drugs. The receptor's source is a female donor with Graves disease. CDR3: CSVFPGSYNEQFF. The CDR3, as DNA: TGCAGCGTCTTTCCGGGATCCTACAATGAGCAGTTCTTC.